Listed here are 26 T cell receptor beta chains from one sample, sequenced in a study of blood T cell repertoires in COVID-19. Sequenced by immunoSEQ multiplex PCR; TCRdb stores in-frame clones only, minus some. The sample gives about 24,000 clones, approximately 72% of which show up once; over 6.5% is in the top ten. The sequencing sample was made of peripheral blood. The receptors were sampled from a man between 50 and 59 years old with COVID-19, enrolled during active disease.

This clone was picked up a small number of times. V and J are TRBV24-1 and TRBJ2-2; the match to TRBD2 covers 11 bases. The CDR3 is made up of 17 amino acids. Unmatched junction bases numbered 8, after V lost 4 bases and J lost 5 bases. CDR1 and CDR2 (germline): KGHDR, SFDVKD. DNA for the CDR3: TGTGCCACCAGTGACCCGGGACTAGCGGCTCCTACCGGGGAGCTGTTTTTT. Its translation is CATSDPGLAAPTGELFF.

V gene TRBV7-2 combines with J gene TRBJ1-4; D perhaps matches TRBD1 (5 bases). The CDR3 runs 13 residues. Germline V gene lookup returns CDR1 SGHTA and CDR2 FQGNSA. The V and J ends lost 5 bases and 14 bases respectively, with 18 bases between them. In DNA, the CDR3 is TGTGCCAGCAGCCCAGGGTTCAGAGAAAGGCTGTTTTTT. Amino acids: CASSPGFRERLFF.

The chain is built from TRBV29-1 and TRBJ1-1, with D perhaps TRBD1 (6 bases). Looked up from germline, CDR1 is SQVTM and CDR2 is ANQGSEA. This CDR3 spans 14 amino acids. Trimming cost V 4 bases and J 0 bases, with 12 bases left between them. The CDR3 DNA is TGCAGCGTTGCTAGGACAGCTATGAACACTGAAGCTTTCTTT. Residues: CSVARTAMNTEAFF.

The chain employs TRBV19 and TRBJ1-2, with D possibly being TRBD1 (5 bases). Per germline, CDR1 LNHDA and CDR2 SQIVND (reference sequence). The CDR3 covers 14 residues. Deletions cut 4 bases from V and 7 bases from J, with 16 bases between. DNA of the CDR3: TGTGCCAGTAGTACTACTTCAGGGTCGCGTGGCTACACCTTC. Translation: CASSTTSGSRGYTF.

The chain uses TRBV2 and TRBJ2-5, with 11 bases matching TRBD2. CDR3 length equals 18 residues. Looked up from germline, CDR1 is SNHLY and CDR2 is FYNNEI. V was clipped by 8 bases and J by 4 bases; unmatched bases: 18. The CDR3 loop is CASQLTSGSIGAPETQYF. The CDR3 region has the DNA TGTGCCAGCCAACTTACTAGCGGGAGTATTGGTGCCCCAGAGACCCAGTACTTC.

This chain uses TRBV27 with TRBJ1-2; no firm D call. This CDR3 is built from 14 residues. Trimming removed 6 bases from V and 0 bases from J, with 11 bases in between. CDR1 and CDR2 from the germline V gene are MNHEY and SMNVEV (reference sequence). The CDR3 here is CASRADFSNYGYTF. In nucleotides, the CDR3 is TGTGCCAGCAGAGCGGACTTTTCTAACTATGGCTACACCTTC.

J is TRBJ1-1 and V is TRBV2, with D unresolved. V lost 7 bases, J lost 0 bases, and 12 bases lay in between. CDR3 size: 14 residues. CDR1 and CDR2 from the germline V gene are SNHLY and FYNNEI. The CDR3 coding sequence is TGTGCCAGCATGTCCGGGAGGATGAACACTGAAGCTTTCTTT. The encoded protein is CASMSGRMNTEAFF.

In nucleotides, the CDR3 is TGTGCCAGTACTAATCGGGGGGTTAATCAGCCCCAGCATTTT. Encoded protein: CASTNRGVNQPQHF. The J gene is TRBJ1-5, the V gene TRBV19; a weak D match, TRBD1 (5 bases). V was trimmed by 7 bases and J by 4 bases, leaving 14 bases between them. Germline-derived CDR1 and CDR2 are LNHDA and SQIVND (reference sequence). The CDR3 sequence is 14 residues long.

The chain is built from TRBV6-5 and TRBJ1-2; possible D gene TRBD1, 6 bases. Trimming removed 6 bases from V and 4 bases from J, with 15 bases in between. Looked up from germline, CDR1 is MNHEY and CDR2 is SVGAGI. CDR3 length: 14 residues. CDR3 in DNA: TGTGCCAGCAGCACGGACAGCCGGGTCTATGGCTACACCTTC. This codes for CASSTDSRVYGYTF.

The gene calls are TRBV6-5 and TRBJ2-7, with TRBD1 identical over 9 bases. The CDR3 is 13 residues long. V shed 4 bases, J shed 9 bases, and the junction held 7 bases outside the gene matches. The germline V gene has CDR1 MNHEY and CDR2 SVGAGI. CDR3 protein: CASSSVPGQGQYF. The DNA for the CDR3 is TGTGCCAGCAGTTCAGTCCCGGGACAGGGGCAGTACTTC.

V gene TRBV6-5 combines with J gene TRBJ1-5; 10 positions match TRBD1. The CDR3 has 14 residues. V lost 7 bases, J lost 4 bases, and 4 bases stayed unmatched. Germline CDR1 MNHEY, CDR2 SVGAGI. DNA of the CDR3: TGTGCCAGCAAGGGACAGGGGTATAATCAGCCCCAGCATTTT. Encoded protein: CASKGQGYNQPQHF.

Here the CDR3 DNA reads TGTGCCAGTAGTAGCGGGATCGGCACAGATACGCAGTATTTT. It specifies CASSSGIGTDTQYF. The rearrangement joins TRBV19 to TRBJ2-3, with D maybe TRBD2 (6 bases). The CDR3 is made up of 14 amino acids. Trimming stripped 4 bases from V and 1 base from J, with 9 bases between. CDR1 LNHDA and CDR2 SQIVND come from the germline V gene (reference sequence).

The CDR3 here is CASSPLAANEQFF. The CDR3 coding sequence is TGTGCCAGCAGTCCGCTAGCGGCCAATGAGCAGTTCTTC. V and J are TRBV9 and TRBJ2-1; 7 bases are a match to TRBD2. The CDR3 contains 13 residues. Trimming cost V 5 bases and J 6 bases; bases outside gene matches: 5. Germline V gene lookup returns CDR1 SGDLS and CDR2 YYNGEE.

The chain joins TRBV2 to TRBJ2-6, with D hard to call. CDR1 is SNHLY and CDR2 is FYNNEI in the germline V gene. Trimming pared 3 bases from V and 1 base from J, leaving 4 bases between. The CDR3 length is 14 residues. The CDR3 loop is CASSERSGANVLTF. CDR3 DNA sequence: TGTGCCAGCAGTGAGAGGTCTGGGGCCAACGTCCTGACTTTC.

This clone was observed a few times. The chain combines TRBV6-6 with TRBJ2-4, with 7 bases fitting TRBD1. The CDR3 loop spans 16 amino acids. Unmatched junction bases numbered 12, after V lost 7 bases and J lost 3 bases. Germline loops: CDR1 MNHNY, CDR2 SVGAGI (reference sequence). As DNA, the CDR3 is TGTGCCAGCACCTCAACAGGGGCCAGGGGCAAAAACATTCAGTACTTC. Its protein is CASTSTGARGKNIQYF.

The chain couples TRBV6-5 to TRBJ2-5, with TRBD2 as a possible D gene (6 bases). Trimming pared 9 bases from V and 0 bases from J, leaving 11 bases between. Germline V gene lookup returns CDR1 MNHEY and CDR2 SVGAGI. The CDR3 has 13 amino acids. CDR3 region: CASNLAYQETQYF. The CDR3 DNA follows: TGTGCCAGTAACCTAGCGTACCAAGAGACCCAGTACTTC.

The chain recombines TRBV30 with TRBJ2-1, with 14 bases fitting TRBD2. The CDR3 has 16 residues. Germline-derived CDR1 and CDR2 are GTSNPN and SVGIG (reference sequence). After removal of 7 bases from V and 2 bases from J, the junction contained 7 bases not matched to a gene. CDR3 nucleotide sequence: TGTGCCTTGCAGCGACTAGCGGGGGGGACCTACAATGAGCAGTTCTTC. It translates to CALQRLAGGTYNEQFF.

The chain links TRBV6-6 to TRBJ2-7, with D possibly TRBD2 on 5 matching bases. V was cut by 7 bases and J by 6 bases, with 13 bases left in between. There are 12 residues in the CDR3. Germline loops: CDR1 MNHNY, CDR2 SVGAGI (reference sequence). Written as DNA, the CDR3 is TGTGCCAGCACCTCGGACTCTCTCGAGCAGTACTTC. This codes for CASTSDSLEQYF.

The V call is TRBV5-1, the J call TRBJ2-1, with 8 nucleotides matching TRBD1. The V gene end was trimmed by 0 bases and the J gene end by 8 bases; junction bases not matched to a gene: 10. The CDR3 length is 16 residues. CDR1 SGHRS and CDR2 YFSETQ come from the germline V gene. CDR3: CASSLEAGGVSDEQFF. The CDR3 nucleotides are TGCGCCAGCAGCTTGGAGGCAGGGGGCGTTTCCGATGAGCAGTTCTTC.

This chain uses TRBV14 with TRBJ2-3; D might be TRBD2 (6 bases). The CDR3 spans 16 residues. From germline, CDR1 is SGHDN and CDR2 FVKESK. V lost 1 base and J 1 base, leaving 12 bases between the germline ends. The CDR3: CASSQGRGGGTDTQYF. CDR3 coding DNA: TGTGCCAGCAGCCAAGGGAGGGGCGGGGGCACAGATACGCAGTATTTT.

The CDR3: CASVRTGGAYEQYF. The CDR3 nucleotides read TGTGCCAGCGTAAGGACAGGGGGTGCGTACGAGCAGTACTTC. V gene TRBV6-5 combines with J gene TRBJ2-7; 10 positions agree with TRBD1. Losses at the gene ends were 8 bases for V and 4 bases for J; bases not matched to a gene: 8. Germline loops: CDR1 MNHEY, CDR2 SVGAGI. The CDR3 is 14 amino acids.

This chain links TRBV2 with TRBJ1-3; D is perhaps TRBD1 (6 bases). The CDR3 runs 14 residues. Germline V gives CDR1 SNHLY, CDR2 FYNNEI. Deletions cut 2 bases from V and 3 bases from J, with 8 bases between. CDR3 residues: CASSETGRGNTIYF. The CDR3, as DNA: TGTGCCAGCAGTGAAACAGGGCGTGGAAACACCATATATTTT.

The chain joins TRBV6-1 to TRBJ1-1; perhaps TRBD1 as D (5 bases). The CDR3 runs to 13 residues. The germline V and J ends were trimmed by 1 base and 4 bases, with 7 bases remaining between them. The germline V gene has CDR1 MNHNS and CDR2 SASEGT. CDR3 amino acids: CASSEGGGTEAFF. The CDR3 DNA reads as TGTGCCAGCAGTGAAGGGGGGGGCACTGAAGCTTTCTTT.

The gene calls are TRBV5-4 and TRBJ1-3; D not resolved. The CDR3 sequence is 16 residues long. Germline CDR1 is SGHNT and CDR2 is YYREEE (reference sequence). The V gene lost 0 bases and the J gene lost 0 bases, with 10 bases spanning the gap. CDR3 sequence reads: CASSLGGDHSGNTIYF. In DNA form, the CDR3 reads TGTGCCAGCAGCTTGGGCGGGGATCACTCTGGAAACACCATATATTTT.

This clone was recorded only once. CDR3: CASSLRGQEADTQYF. The CDR3 bases are TGTGCCAGCAGCCTTAGGGGGCAAGAAGCAGATACGCAGTATTTT. This chain links TRBV11-3 with TRBJ2-3; 7 nucleotides match TRBD1. Germline values: CDR1 SGHNT, CDR2 YENEEA. There are 15 residues in the CDR3. After removal of 5 bases from V and 4 bases from J, the junction contained 9 bases not matched to a gene.

The chain couples TRBV3-1 (or the pseudogene TRBV3-2) to TRBJ1-3; D may be TRBD1 (6 bases). Trimming pared 1 base from V and 4 bases from J, leaving 17 bases between. Germline V lookup: CDR1 LGHDT, CDR2 YNNKEL (reference sequence). CDR3 size: 17 residues. CDR3 nucleotides: TGTGCCAGCAGCCAAGTAGGGGGGGCAAGGAGCGGAAACACCATATATTTT. Amino acids: CASSQVGGARSGNTIYF.